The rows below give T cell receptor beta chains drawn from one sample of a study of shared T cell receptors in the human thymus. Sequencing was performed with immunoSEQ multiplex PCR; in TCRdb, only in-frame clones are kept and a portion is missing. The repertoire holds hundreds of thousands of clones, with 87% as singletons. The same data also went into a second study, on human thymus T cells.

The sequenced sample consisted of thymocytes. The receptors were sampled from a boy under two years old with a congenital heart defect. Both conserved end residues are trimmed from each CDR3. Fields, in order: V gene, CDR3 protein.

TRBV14,ASSQDRRLSTDTQY
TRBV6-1,AAVREPNSYNEQF
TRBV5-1,ASSLVRASGANEQF
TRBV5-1,ASSSPAGTESGYGYT
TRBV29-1,SVDPAGGGTEAF
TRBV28,ASSHLRVSTEAF
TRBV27,ASSFAEQGLGPLH
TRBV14,ASSRKTDREINTEAF
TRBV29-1,SVGTGVGPGHGEKLF
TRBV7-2,ASSSNSQKNTEAF
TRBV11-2,ASRNGTGNYGYT
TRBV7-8,ASSWTAVNTEAF
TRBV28,ASSLADRDTEAF
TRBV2,ASSFENRAYSNQPQH
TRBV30,AWTASGGADTQY
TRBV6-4,ASSPRAGIPYEQY
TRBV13,ASRNTAGTSGSLAKNIQY
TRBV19,ASSIDPGHVIT
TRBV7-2,ASSSRQGTNSPLH
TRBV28,ASSRTASGNTIY
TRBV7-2,ASSLEKGRGNEQF
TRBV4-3,ASSQGQGWTEAF
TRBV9,ASSALGTGPYEQY
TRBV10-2,ASSELPSSSYNEQF
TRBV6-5,ASSLFKGPGELF
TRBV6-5,ASSSLAGNTIY
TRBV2,ASRGAPYEQY
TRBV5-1,ASSPLRLTDTQY
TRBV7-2,ASSFYRSDRARYEQY
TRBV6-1,ASSEVVFSGNTIY
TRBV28,ASSTSGGEGYTQY
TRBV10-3,AITLTTSGIYNEQF
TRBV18,ASSPQNMNTEAF
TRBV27,ASSQFRDDVNTEAF
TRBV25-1,ASSAGGDEQF
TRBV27,ASPLKGTYEQY